This is a list of T cell receptor beta chains from one sample in a study of T cells after yellow fever vaccination. A single record per CDR3 protein comes from TCRdb applying MiXCR to the 5' RACE reads. The table lists 120,000 or so distinct CDR3 sequences, 5.5% to 8% of them singletons. This material consisted of CD4+ T cells sorted from PBMCs, taken 35 to 50 days after the first yellow fever vaccination. The source of these receptors is a man aged 18-30 years who received the YFV17D yellow fever vaccine. The CDR3 runs from the conserved cysteine through the conserved F or W. The order of the fields is clone size, D gene, J gene, V gene, CDR3 protein, CDR3 DNA. D genes are given only for firm matches. Clone size is given as once, few, many, or a class for an expanded clone.

abundance: many
d_gene: TRBD1
j_gene: TRBJ1-5
v_gene: TRBV7-2
CDR3aa: CASSPGGGRGNQPQHF
CDR3nt: TGTGCCAGCAGCCCAGGGGGGGGTCGGGGCAATCAGCCCCAGCATTTT

abundance: many
d_gene: TRBD2
j_gene: TRBJ2-1
v_gene: TRBV7-3
CDR3aa: CASSLMGPGLAGGSEQFF
CDR3nt: TGTGCCAGCAGCTTAATGGGCCCCGGGCTAGCGGGGGGGAGTGAGCAGTTCTTC

abundance: many
d_gene: .
j_gene: TRBJ2-5
v_gene: TRBV29-1
CDR3aa: CSVMRGPQETQYF
CDR3nt: TGCAGCGTGATGCGGGGGCCCCAAGAGACCCAGTACTTC

abundance: many
d_gene: TRBD1
j_gene: TRBJ1-6
v_gene: TRBV5-1
CDR3aa: CASRPRDSAYNSPLHF
CDR3nt: TGCGCCAGCAGGCCGAGGGACAGCGCCTATAATTCACCCCTCCACTTT

abundance: many
d_gene: .
j_gene: TRBJ1-1
v_gene: TRBV5-6
CDR3aa: CASSLGPPDEAFF
CDR3nt: TGTGCCAGCAGCCTAGGACCGCCCGATGAAGCTTTCTTT

abundance: many
d_gene: TRBD1
j_gene: TRBJ1-4
v_gene: TRBV7-2
CDR3aa: CASSRRGIATNEKLFF
CDR3nt: TGTGCCAGCAGCCGCAGGGGGATTGCAACTAATGAAAAACTGTTTTTT

abundance: many
d_gene: .
j_gene: TRBJ1-5
v_gene: TRBV7-2
CDR3aa: CASSLGEDQPQHF
CDR3nt: TGTGCCAGCAGCTTAGGGGAAGATCAGCCCCAGCATTTT

abundance: many
d_gene: .
j_gene: TRBJ1-1
v_gene: TRBV5-1
CDR3aa: CASSLVGSNTEAFF
CDR3nt: TGCGCCAGCAGCTTGGTGGGGAGTAACACTGAAGCTTTCTTT

abundance: many
d_gene: .
j_gene: TRBJ2-3
v_gene: TRBV12-3/TRBV12-4
CDR3aa: CASSLGGWGGTDTQYF
CDR3nt: TGTGCCAGCAGCCTAGGGGGTTGGGGGGGCACAGATACGCAGTATTTT

abundance: many
d_gene: .
j_gene: TRBJ1-5
v_gene: TRBV5-6
CDR3aa: CASSSGGFGNQPQHF
CDR3nt: TGTGCCAGCAGCTCGGGGGGCTTTGGGAATCAGCCCCAGCATTTT

abundance: many
d_gene: TRBD2
j_gene: TRBJ2-5
v_gene: TRBV4-2
CDR3aa: CASSQAAASGGQYQETQYF
CDR3nt: TGTGCCAGCAGCCAAGCGGCGGCTAGCGGGGGCCAGTACCAAGAGACCCAGTACTTC

abundance: many
d_gene: .
j_gene: TRBJ1-3
v_gene: TRBV2
CDR3aa: CASTGIRGNTIYF
CDR3nt: TGTGCCAGCACGGGGATACGAGGAAACACCATATATTTT

abundance: many
d_gene: .
j_gene: TRBJ1-2
v_gene: TRBV3-1
CDR3aa: CASSFLGDDGYTF
CDR3nt: TGTGCCAGCAGCTTCTTGGGGGATGACGGCTACACCTTC